This TCR beta chain emerged from a study of T cell responses to AZD1222 COVID-19 vaccine. Germline V gives CDR1 LGHDT, CDR2 YNNKEL (reference sequence). V was pared by 1 base and J by 7 bases, with 11 bases between. This CDR3 has 15 amino acids. Study-wide findings and caveats: Mostly white British, mostly female donors; authors suggested clonal diversity may be underestimated. Spike regions recognized by vaccine-associated CD4 TCRs spanned the protein, led by 160-218 and 743-854.

Measured with immunoSEQ multiplex PCR; TCRdb has only the in-frame clones, and not every one. The sample has 100,000 to 150,000 clones, around 89% seen once. The count of this clone is one. Its matching antigen is unknown. The rearrangement joins TRBV3-1 (or the pseudogene TRBV3-2) to TRBJ1-6, with D possibly matching TRBD1 (5 bases). The TCR comes from an adult in good health. The input for sequencing was peripheral blood, taken on day 0 of AZD1222 vaccination. In DNA form, the CDR3 reads TGTGCCAGCAGCCAAGTCGAGACAGCCAATTCACCCCTCCACTTT. Amino acids: CASSQVETANSPLHF.